This record covers a single TCR beta chain. The source of the sample is a study of technical replicates of blood from four donors. With 0 bases removed from V and 6 bases from J, the gap between germline ends came to 6 bases. Germline CDR1 is SGHNT and CDR2 is YYREEE (reference sequence). This CDR3 contains 12 residues. Sequenced by immunoSEQ multiplex PCR; TCRdb stores in-frame clones only, minus some. The data hold about 63,000 clones, with more than 85% observed a single time. The material sequenced was PBMCs. V is TRBV5-4 and J is TRBJ2-5; D gene ambiguous. This TCR was sampled from a human donor in good health. Some clones in this sample may be carry-over from other donors' samples. The CDR3 spells CASSLERKTQYF. The CDR3, as DNA: TGTGCCAGCAGCTTGGAGCGAAAGACCCAGTACTTC.